Below are 10 T cell receptor beta chains sequenced from a single sample in a study of T-cell reconstitution after alpha-beta-depleted transplantation in children (dated by TCRdb to 2016 to 2017). Library preparation used PCR. TCRdb records Illumina HiSeq 2500 as the sequencer. To normalize quantification of the TCRbeta repertoire, the TCR libraries were built with molecular barcoding that relied on unique molecular identifiers. Through fastp at Q25 and MiXCR, TCRdb rebuilt clones from the public reads, retaining in-frame beta chains. Merged by CDR3 protein, the rows form single entries marked with the most common genes and DNA. Counted in this sample were about a million distinct CDR3 sequences; about 30% of them appeared once. The leading ten clones occupy approximately 30% of the sample. The label giving this sample's treatment or condition can be read as: allogeneic hematopoietic cell transplantation with graft depleted of TCRalphabeta T cells and CD19 B cells.

The sample consisted of PBMCs, mostly from graft donor cells, taken 360 days after TCRalphabeta/CD19-depleted stem cell transplant. Receptors originate from a boy less than two years old who had a stem cell transplant for SCID, so the T cells may come from the graft donor.

The chain recombines TRBV25-1 with TRBJ1-1; D perhaps matches TRBD1 (5 bases). Trimming pared 5 bases from V and 1 base from J, leaving 14 bases between. The CDR3 extends over 15 amino acids. Germline CDR1 and CDR2: MGHDK and SYGVNS. The CDR3 DNA sequence: TGTGCCAGCAGTCCCCGGGGACTTACGAACACTGAAGCTTTCTTT. Its protein is CASSPRGLTNTEAFF.

This clonotype has more than one count but fewer than ten. The gene calls are TRBV6-4 and TRBJ2-3; perhaps TRBD2 as D (6 bases). The V end was cut by 5 bases, the J end by 2 bases, with 11 bases between. Germline V gene data show CDR1 as MRHNA and CDR2 as SNTAGT. The CDR3 extends over 14 amino acids. CDR3 protein: CASSTGGLTDTQYF. The CDR3 DNA follows: TGTGCCAGCAGTACCGGGGGTCTCACAGATACGCAGTATTTT.

This clonotype was recorded at least ten times. The chain uses TRBV7-8 and TRBJ1-4, with D maybe TRBD1 (5 bases). Germline V gives CDR1 SGHVS, CDR2 FQNEAQ. The CDR3 sequence is 14 residues long. V lost 4 bases to trimming and J lost 4 bases, with 10 bases between them. The CDR3 sequence: CASSWQGGNEKLFF. As DNA, the CDR3 is TGTGCCAGCAGCTGGCAGGGTGGTAATGAAAAACTGTTTTTT.

This clonotype showed up just a few times. The rearrangement links TRBV14 to TRBJ1-6; D unclear. Germline V gives CDR1 SGHDN, CDR2 FVKESK. There are 13 residues in the CDR3. Trimming took 6 bases from V and 11 from J, leaving 14 bases between them. The CDR3 protein is CASSPTRNTPLHF. The CDR3 nucleotides are TGTGCCAGCAGTCCCACGCGAAACACACCCCTCCACTTT. The full variable domain, completed using reference TRBV14 and TRBJ1-6, is EAGVTQFPSHSVIEKGQTVTLRCDPISGHDNLYWYRRVMGKEIKFLLHFVKESKQDESGMPNNRFLAERTGGTYSTLKVQPAELEDSGVYFCASSPTRNTPLHFGNGTRLTVT.

In its sample, this clonotype was seen a few times. The chain combines TRBV5-1 with TRBJ2-2; 11 bases agree with TRBD1. Unmatched junction bases numbered 3, after V lost 2 bases and J lost 6 bases. From germline, CDR1 is SGHRS and CDR2 YFSETQ. CDR3 length equals 15 residues. This CDR3 reads CASSLPGQGAGELFF. DNA for the CDR3: TGCGCCAGCAGCTTACCGGGACAGGGGGCCGGGGAGCTGTTTTTT.

V and J are TRBV5-1 and TRBJ2-6, with TRBD1 as a possible D gene (5 bases). The CDR3 has 18 amino acids. Trimming cost V 0 bases and J 2 bases, with 15 bases left between them. Germline V lookup: CDR1 SGHRS, CDR2 YFSETQ. As DNA, the CDR3 is TGCGCCAGCAGCTTGGACAGGTCAATAAGTGCTGGGGCCAACGTCCTGACTTTC. Protein: CASSLDRSISAGANVLTF. Together with reference TRBV5-1 and TRBJ2-6, the CDR3 gives the full variable domain: KAGVTQTPRYLIKTRGQQVTLSCSPISGHRSVSWYQQTPGQGLQFLFEYFSETQRNKGNFPGRFSGRQFSNSRSEMNVSTLELGDSALYLCASSLDRSISAGANVLTFGAGSRLTVL.

The chain carries TRBV11-1 and TRBJ1-1, with a weak D call TRBD1 (5 bases). The CDR3 extends over 19 amino acids. Germline loops: CDR1 SGHAT, CDR2 FQDESV (reference sequence). V lost 5 bases to trimming and J lost 0 bases, with 25 bases between them. Written as DNA, the CDR3 is TGTGCCAGCAGCCCTCCATTTATCGATTGGGACCTCATGAACACTGAAGCTTTCTTT. Translated: CASSPPFIDWDLMNTEAFF.

The J gene is TRBJ2-3, the V gene TRBV15, with unresolved D. The germline CDR1 and CDR2 sequences are LNHNV and YYDKDF (reference sequence). There are 14 residues in the CDR3. The V end was cut by 5 bases, the J end by 0 bases, with 9 bases between. CDR3 nucleotide sequence: TGTGCCACCAGCCCAAGTCGCAGCACAGATACGCAGTATTTT. It is translated as CATSPSRSTDTQYF.

The table lists this clonotype with a few counts. The J gene is TRBJ2-1, the V gene TRBV7-6, with 12 positions matching TRBD2. The CDR3 runs to 18 residues. The ends lost 1 base at V and 7 bases at J; junction bases unmatched: 11. Per germline, CDR1 SGHVS and CDR2 FNYEAQ. The CDR3 coding sequence is TGTGCCAGCAGCTTAGTGCTAGCGGGGGGGCCGGGTTCTAATGAGCAGTTCTTC. It translates to CASSLVLAGGPGSNEQFF.

The sample holds many counts of this clonotype. This chain joins TRBV28 and TRBJ2-3; D might be TRBD1 (5 bases). The CDR3 is made up of 16 amino acids. V was pared by 5 bases and J by 2 bases, with 17 bases between. Germline V gene lookup returns CDR1 MDHEN and CDR2 SYDVKM. The CDR3 sequence is CASSPILGQYTDTQYF. The CDR3 nucleotides are TGTGCCAGCAGTCCTATCCTGGGGCAGTACACAGATACGCAGTATTTT.